This T cell receptor beta chain was sequenced for a study of T-cell memory formation after mild COVID-19. This clonotype was detected ten times or more. Its antigen is undetermined. It was 5'RACE with constant-segment primers that produced the TCR alpha and TCR beta cDNA libraries, which carried sample barcodes and UMIs. In TCRdb, the 5' RACE reads were re-called with MiXCR into one record per CDR3 protein. In the table there are about 47,000 distinct CDR3 sequences, approximately 9.6% of which are singletons. Broader study findings: Whether day 37 second-wave clones are SARS-CoV-2-specific was not confirmed. Pre-infection memory showed some responding clones, and this suggested that cross-reactive memory joined.

The ends were cut back, 2 bases at V and 6 bases at J, with 14 bases in the middle. The CDR3 has 14 amino acids. CDR1 and CDR2 (germline): SGHRS, YFSETQ. This TCR was sampled from an adult woman who had mild COVID-19 (a few samples of this study predate the infection). Cell type and time point are not known. Sequencing input: PBMCs or a T cell subset sorted from them (not recorded which). The chain carries TRBV5-1 and TRBJ1-2; a weak D match, TRBD1 (6 bases). The CDR3 sequence is CASSLLQGGDGYTF. The DNA of the CDR3 is TGCGCCAGCAGCTTACTACAGGGTGGTGATGGCTACACCTTC. The whole variable domain, remainder taken from reference TRBV5-1 and TRBJ1-2, is KAGVTQTPRYLIKTRGQQVTLSCSPISGHRSVSWYQQTPGQGLQFLFEYFSETQRNKGNFPGRFSGRQFSNSRSEMNVSTLELGDSALYLCASSLLQGGDGYTFGSGTRLTVV.